The next 13 T cell receptor beta chains were all read from a single sample in a study of T cells in localized non-small cell lung cancer (dated by TCRdb to 2020 to 2021). The receptor library was made with the immunoSEQ multiplex PCR assay. As stored in TCRdb, this immuneACCESS dataset retains in-frame rearrangements with V and J assigned. A fraction of the clones does not appear; measured against another copy, unresolved V genes explain less than half of the discrepancy, and the remainder lacks a known reason. A total of about 8,200 clones appear in this sample, around three fifths of them only once. Around 8.6% of the sample goes to the ten largest clones. The input for sequencing was lymph node tissue, taken before any cancer treatment. Every receptor here comes from a male donor aged 60 or older with stage I squamous cell lung carcinoma.

V usage is TRBV18 and J usage is TRBJ1-4, with D tentatively TRBD1 (6 bases). Between the trimmed V and J ends, which lost 5 bases and 0 bases, there was a span of 13 bases. The germline V gene encodes CDR1 KGHSH and CDR2 LQKENI. This CDR3 region has 16 residues. The CDR3 DNA follows: TGTGCCAGCTCATCAGTAAGGACAGCAACTAATGAAAAACTGTTTTTT. Its protein is CASSSVRTATNEKLFF.

The chain employs TRBV30 and TRBJ1-5; D gene unclear. CDR1 and CDR2 from the germline V gene are GTSNPN and SVGIG (reference sequence). V was trimmed by 2 bases and J by 0 bases, leaving 20 bases between them. This CDR3 is 18 amino acids long. This chain's CDR3 is CAWSSYFRTDYSNQPQHF. In DNA form, the CDR3 reads TGTGCCTGGAGTAGTTACTTTCGGACGGATTATAGCAATCAGCCCCAGCATTTT.

As for this clone: An end of the junction does not agree with germline; a read error may underlie this. The chain links TRBV14 to TRBJ2-3; D is uncertain. CDR1 and CDR2 (germline): SGHDN, FVKESK. This CDR3 spans 12 amino acids. The CDR3 here is CVSSQVTDTQYF. The CDR3 DNA reads TGTGTCAGCAGCCAAGTAACAGATACGCAGTATTTT.

A single count supports this clone. V usage is TRBV19 and J usage is TRBJ1-1; perhaps TRBD1 as D (6 bases). Germline CDR1 and CDR2: LNHDA and SQIVND (reference sequence). Trimming took off 6 bases at V and 1 base at J, with 12 bases between the two ends. The CDR3 loop spans 14 amino acids. The CDR3 nucleotides read TGTGCCAGTAGGCGACAGGCGGGGAACACTGAAGCTTTCTTT. Its translation: CASRRQAGNTEAFF.

The rearrangement links TRBV29-1 to TRBJ2-1, with 14 bases identical to TRBD2. CDR1 and CDR2 from the germline V gene are SQVTM and ANQGSEA. The CDR3 spans 14 residues. V dropped 7 bases and J dropped 7; count of bases not matched to a gene: 6. Here the CDR3 reads CSGLAGGAGNEQFF. The CDR3 region has the DNA TGCAGCGGACTAGCGGGAGGGGCGGGGAATGAGCAGTTCTTC.

The genes are TRBV30 and TRBJ2-7, with no clear D. CDR3 length equals 11 residues. The V end lost 0 bases, the J end lost 5 bases, and 5 bases lay between the germline ends. Germline-derived CDR1 and CDR2 are GTSNPN and SVGIG (reference sequence). CDR3 sequence: CAWSVLDEQYF. CDR3 sequence (DNA): TGTGCCTGGAGTGTCTTGGACGAGCAGTACTTC.

In DNA form, the CDR3 reads TGTGCCAGCAGCGTAGGGTTGCGGGACGCGGGCTACAATGAGCAGTTCTTC. Translating gives CASSVGLRDAGYNEQFF. This chain uses TRBV9 with TRBJ2-1, with TRBD2 as a possible D gene (6 bases). Germline CDR1 and CDR2: SGDLS and YYNGEE. The CDR3 contains 17 residues. V was cut by 0 bases and J by 3 bases, with 16 bases left in between.

This clone was detected a few times. The gene calls are TRBV11-3 and TRBJ2-6; 7 bases line up with TRBD1. Germline CDR1 is SGHNT and CDR2 is YENEEA. Trimming cost V 6 bases and J 0 bases; bases outside gene matches: 5. This CDR3 region has 16 residues. Here the CDR3 DNA reads TGTGCCAGCAGGGCTCAGGGGGACTCTGGGGCCAACGTCCTGACTTTC. It codes for CASRAQGDSGANVLTF.

The V and J genes are TRBV29-1 and TRBJ1-2; 8 bases match TRBD1. Germline loops: CDR1 SQVTM, CDR2 ANQGSEA. The CDR3 totals 13 residues. V was pared by 6 bases and J by 8 bases, with 11 bases of the junction left unmatched. Written as DNA, the CDR3 is TGCAGCGTAGAGCCCGGGACAGGAGAAGGCTACACCTTC. Its protein product is CSVEPGTGEGYTF. Supplemented by reference TRBV29-1 and TRBJ1-2, the full variable domain reads SAVISQKPSRDICQRGTSLTIQCQVDSQVTMMFWYRQQPGQSLTLIATANQGSEATYESGFVIDKFPISRPNLTFSTLTVSNMSPEDSSIYLCSVEPGTGEGYTFGSGTRLTVV.

This clone was seen only a few times. This chain uses TRBV11-3 with TRBJ1-2; D remains ambiguous. The CDR3 has 14 amino acids. The ends were cut back, 3 bases at V and 0 bases at J, with 8 bases in the middle. The germline gives CDR1 SGHNT, CDR2 YENEEA. The DNA for the CDR3 is TGTGCCAGCAGCTTGAACGGACCTAACTATGGCTACACCTTC. Protein product: CASSLNGPNYGYTF.

This sequence joins TRBV19 and TRBJ2-5, with D possibly TRBD2 on 5 matching bases. V dropped 5 bases and J dropped 2 bases, with 12 bases sitting between them. There are 14 residues in the CDR3. CDR1 is LNHDA and CDR2 is SQIVND in the germline V gene (reference sequence). CDR3 sequence reads: CASSLGSGQETQYF. The CDR3 DNA is TGTGCCAGTAGTTTGGGGTCGGGGCAAGAGACCCAGTACTTC.

This sequence joins TRBV29-1 and TRBJ2-1; D is perhaps TRBD2 (6 bases). Trimming pared 6 bases from V and 6 bases from J, leaving 21 bases between. The CDR3 contains 15 residues. CDR1 and CDR2 (germline): SQVTM, ANQGSEA. The CDR3, as DNA: TGCAGCGTCACCACCCCCGCTGGAGGGCTCAATGAGCAGTTCTTC. Protein product: CSVTTPAGGLNEQFF.

V and J are TRBV28 and TRBJ1-1; TRBD1 matches 8 bases. This CDR3 has 14 amino acids. V was clipped by 6 bases and J by 7 bases; unmatched bases: 10. Germline assignment: CDR1 MDHEN and CDR2 SYDVKM. The CDR3 is CASRDGQGPFEAFF. The DNA for the CDR3 is TGTGCCAGCAGGGACGGACAGGGCCCCTTTGAAGCTTTCTTT.